Below are 19 T cell receptor beta chains sequenced from a single sample in a study of blood T cell repertoires in COVID-19. Assay used: immunoSEQ multiplex PCR; TCRdb lists only in-frame clones, some missing. The sample holds approximately 98,000 clones, about 81% seen once. The sample was peripheral blood. These receptors were obtained from a man between 60 and 75 years old with acute or convalescent COVID-19.

This chain links TRBV30 with TRBJ1-1, with D hard to call. Germline assignment: CDR1 GTSNPN and CDR2 SVGIG (reference sequence). The CDR3 runs to 13 residues. The V end lost 2 bases, the J end lost 1 base, and 8 bases lay between the germline ends. The CDR3 here is CAWSSIGNTEAFF. In nucleotides, the CDR3 is TGTGCCTGGAGTAGCATCGGGAACACTGAAGCTTTCTTT.

This chain uses TRBV18 with TRBJ2-1; 10 bases are a match to TRBD2. This CDR3 spans 18 amino acids. The germline gives CDR1 KGHSH, CDR2 LQKENI. Trimming cost V 2 bases and J 2 bases; bases outside gene matches: 9. The CDR3 reads CASSPALAGAGAYNEQFF. DNA of the CDR3: TGTGCCAGCTCACCAGCCCTAGCGGGGGCTGGAGCCTACAATGAGCAGTTCTTC.

The chain has TRBV7-9 and TRBJ1-1; possible D gene TRBD1, 5 bases. Deletions cut 5 bases from V and 7 bases from J, with 14 bases between. Per the germline V gene, CDR1 is SEHNR and CDR2 is FQNEAQ (reference sequence). This CDR3 has 13 residues. The chain's CDR3 is CASSKGLGGEAFF. CDR3 sequence (DNA): TGTGCCAGCAGCAAAGGGCTCGGGGGTGAAGCTTTCTTT.

Here the CDR3 DNA reads TGCGCCAGCAGCTTGATGGACAGGTCCGCTGGCTACACCTTC. Protein product: CASSLMDRSAGYTF. The rearrangement joins TRBV5-1 to TRBJ1-2; 7 nucleotides align to TRBD1. Germline assignment: CDR1 SGHRS and CDR2 YFSETQ. Losses at the gene ends were 1 base for V and 7 bases for J; bases not matched to a gene: 7. This CDR3 is 14 amino acids long.

The chain links TRBV19 to TRBJ2-5, with TRBD2 matching over 10 bases. The CDR3 sequence is 16 residues long. Losses at the gene ends were 4 bases for V and 4 bases for J; bases not matched to a gene: 9. The germline CDR1 and CDR2 sequences are LNHDA and SQIVND (reference sequence). The CDR3: CASSRGSGGAVETQYF. The CDR3 coding sequence is TGTGCCAGTAGTAGGGGAAGCGGGGGGGCCGTAGAGACCCAGTACTTC.

The genes are TRBV19 and TRBJ1-2, with D maybe TRBD1 (5 bases). There are 13 residues in the CDR3. The germline V gene encodes CDR1 LNHDA and CDR2 SQIVND (reference sequence). Trimming cost V 8 bases and J 6 bases, with 16 bases left between them. CDR3 bases: TGTGCCAGTGGAGGGGCGGGGAAGCATGGCTACACCTTC. Its translation is CASGGAGKHGYTF.

The CDR3 DNA is TGTGCCAGCAGTTACTCGTCGCGTACCAACACTGAAGCTTTCTTT. This codes for CASSYSSRTNTEAFF. This chain uses TRBV6-5 with TRBJ1-1, with no clear D. Trimming took off 0 bases at V and 2 bases at J, with 10 bases between the two ends. Germline CDR1 reads MNHEY; CDR2 reads SVGAGI. This CDR3 is 15 amino acids long.

This clone was seen a few times. This chain links TRBV27 with TRBJ1-1, with D perhaps TRBD1 (5 bases). Germline assignment: CDR1 MNHEY and CDR2 SMNVEV (reference sequence). Trimming removed 2 bases from V and 9 bases from J, with 10 bases in between. The CDR3 extends over 12 amino acids. CDR3 coding DNA: TGTGCCAGCAGTTTAACAGGCTATAAAGCTTTCTTT. Protein product: CASSLTGYKAFF.

The rearrangement links TRBV6-5 to TRBJ1-5, with 9 nucleotides matching TRBD1. V shed 4 bases, J shed 2 bases, and the junction held 3 bases outside the gene matches. The CDR3 is made up of 15 amino acids. The germline gives CDR1 MNHEY, CDR2 SVGAGI. The CDR3 nucleotides read TGTGCCAGCAGTTGGGGACAGGGCGGCAATCAGCCCCAGCATTTT. Translated: CASSWGQGGNQPQHF.

The table lists this clone with a few counts. This rearrangement joins TRBV12-3 or TRBV12-4 to TRBJ2-7; a possible D gene is TRBD1 (5 bases). The CDR3 contains 12 residues. The germline V and J ends were trimmed by 7 bases and 3 bases, with 10 bases remaining between them. CDR3 DNA: TGTGCCAGCACCCTAGGGGTCTACGAGCAGTACTTC. Its translation is CASTLGVYEQYF.

The chain has TRBV24-1 and TRBJ2-2; D unresolved. CDR1 is KGHDR, CDR2 SFDVKD, per germline. The CDR3 length is 13 residues. The germline V and J ends were trimmed by 0 bases and 7 bases, with 5 bases remaining between them. In nucleotides, the CDR3 is TGTGCCACCAGTGATTTGCAATTCGGGGAGCTGTTTTTT. Translation: CATSDLQFGELFF.

The chain recombines TRBV11-2 with TRBJ2-7, with D perhaps matching TRBD1 (6 bases). V lost 4 bases and J 6 bases, leaving 13 bases between the germline ends. The CDR3 covers 13 residues. The germline gives CDR1 SGHAT, CDR2 FQNNGV. CDR3 nucleotide sequence: TGTGCCAGCAGCTCACCTAACAGGGCCGAGCAGTACGTC. Its protein is CASSSPNRAEQYV.

The chain combines TRBV29-1 with TRBJ2-1, with 15 bases identical to TRBD2. This CDR3 has 15 residues. The trim removed 3 bases at V and 6 bases at J, leaving 3 bases unmatched. Germline values: CDR1 SQVTM, CDR2 ANQGSEA. CDR3 nucleotides: TGCAGCGTTGACCCGGGACTAGCGGGAGGCAATGAGCAGTTCTTC. Its protein is CSVDPGLAGGNEQFF.

The chain employs TRBV9 and TRBJ1-2; possible D gene TRBD1, 5 bases. CDR3 length equals 13 residues. From germline, CDR1 is SGDLS and CDR2 YYNGEE. Trimming shortened V by 0 bases and J by 7 bases, and 10 bases separated the two germline ends. The CDR3 sequence: CASSVEGVGGYTF. CDR3 bases: TGTGCCAGCAGCGTAGAAGGGGTGGGTGGCTACACCTTC.

This sequence joins TRBV7-2 and TRBJ1-1; 12 bases match TRBD1. The CDR3 sequence is 14 residues long. CDR1 is SGHTA and CDR2 is FQGNSA in the germline V gene. V shed 5 bases and J 11 bases; nucleotides not matched to a gene: 9. The CDR3 bases are TGTGCCAGCAGCAAACCGGGACAGGGGGCTGGGGCTTTCTTT. This sequence encodes CASSKPGQGAGAFF.

By share of the sample, this clone is medium-sized. The V gene is TRBV24-1, the J gene TRBJ2-2; 8 nucleotides align to TRBD2. The junction had 14 bases not matched to a gene; V was cut back by 3 bases and J by 3 bases. CDR1 and CDR2 (germline): KGHDR, SFDVKD. This CDR3 has 19 amino acids. In nucleotides, the CDR3 is TGTGCCACCAGTGATCAACCGGGACTAGTAGTCGAATACACCGGGGAGCTGTTTTTT. Translated, it gives CATSDQPGLVVEYTGELFF.

The chain couples TRBV19 to TRBJ1-1; no reliable D call. Germline assignment: CDR1 LNHDA and CDR2 SQIVND (reference sequence). V was shortened by 3 bases and J by 5 bases, with 16 bases between the two germline ends. This CDR3 is built from 15 residues. The CDR3 region is CASSMIRAGRTEAFF. Written as DNA, the CDR3 is TGTGCCAGTAGTATGATTAGGGCTGGGAGAACTGAAGCTTTCTTT.

This clone was observed a handful of times. The chain has TRBV5-1 and TRBJ1-3; TRBD1 matches 9 bases. The CDR3 spans 14 residues. The V and J ends lost 3 bases and 4 bases, in that order; junction bases with no gene match: 2. Germline-derived CDR1 and CDR2 are SGHRS and YFSETQ. The CDR3 nucleotides are TGCGCCAGCAGCTCGGGACAGGGAGGAAACACCATATATTTT. Translated, it gives CASSSGQGGNTIYF.

The genes are TRBV5-6 and TRBJ1-6; D not resolved. CDR3 size: 12 residues. The germline V gene has CDR1 SGHDT and CDR2 YYEEEE. The V gene lost 7 bases and the J gene lost 7 bases, with 9 bases spanning the gap. The CDR3, as DNA: TGTGCCAGCTTCGGTTTCAATTCACCCCTCCACTTT. It specifies CASFGFNSPLHF.